These 8 T cell receptor beta chains were all obtained from the same sample, sequenced in a study of cytomegalovirus exposure and HLA in healthy donors. Primers included in the PCR were 60 Vbeta and 13 Jbeta primers. The protocol was immunoSEQ multiplex PCR, while the TCRdb copy is restricted to in-frame clones and leaves out a portion. The sample has 200,000 to 250,000 clones, over 65% seen once; the top ten hold 0.63%. Material for sequencing was PBMCs. The receptors come from a man between 18 and 35 years old in good health and CMV-seronegative.

V and J are TRBV28 and TRBJ2-1, with 8 bases matching TRBD2. With V trimmed by 4 bases and J by 7 bases, 12 bases remained unmatched. This CDR3 comprises 16 residues. Germline CDR1 reads MDHEN; CDR2 reads SYDVKM. CDR3 DNA sequence: TGTGCCAGCAGTTCCCCCCAACGGGAGGGTATAAATGAGCAGTTCTTC. Translation: CASSSPQREGINEQFF.

The chain couples TRBV6-4 to TRBJ1-2, with D possibly being TRBD1 (5 bases). This CDR3 has 14 residues. The V end was cut by 0 bases, the J end by 7 bases, with 12 bases between. The germline gives CDR1 MRHNA, CDR2 SNTAGT. The CDR3 nucleotides are TGTGCCAGCAGTGACTCTGCAGGGATTCTTGGCTACACCTTC. It is translated as CASSDSAGILGYTF.

This chain connects TRBV6-1 to TRBJ1-1; D not resolved. This CDR3 comprises 12 residues. The V and J ends lost 8 bases and 4 bases respectively, with 11 bases between them. The germline V gene encodes CDR1 MNHNS and CDR2 SASEGT. The CDR3: CASLISGTEAFF. The CDR3 DNA sequence: TGTGCCAGCTTAATCAGCGGCACTGAAGCTTTCTTT.

V usage is TRBV7-3 and J usage is TRBJ2-1; tentative D call: TRBD2 (6 bases). Trimming shortened V by 5 bases and J by 9 bases, and 17 bases separated the two germline ends. The germline V gene has CDR1 SGHTA and CDR2 FQGTGA. The CDR3 sequence is 14 residues long. The CDR3 nucleotides are TGTGCCAGCAGCCCCTCTGGAGGGTTCAGTGAGCAGTTCTTC. This encodes CASSPSGGFSEQFF. Complete variable domain (other parts from reference TRBV7-3 and TRBJ2-1): GAGVSQTPSNKVTEKGKYVELRCDPISGHTALYWYRQSLGQGPEFLIYFQGTGAADDSGLPNDRFFAVRPEGSVSTLKIQRTERGDSAVYLCASSPSGGFSEQFFGPGTRLTVL.

This clone appeared a few times. This chain joins TRBV7-3 and TRBJ1-5; 7 bases are shared with TRBD1. Looked up from germline, CDR1 is SGHTA and CDR2 is FQGTGA. The CDR3 covers 15 residues. V gave up 3 bases and J gave up 2 bases; unmatched junction bases: 4. CDR3 coding DNA: TGTGCCAGCAGCTTCCCCGGACAGGGCAATCAGCCCCAGCATTTT. It specifies CASSFPGQGNQPQHF.

This chain links TRBV9 with TRBJ2-2; D gene ambiguous. With 3 bases removed from V and 0 bases from J, the gap between germline ends came to 9 bases. This CDR3 has 15 amino acids. From germline, CDR1 is SGDLS and CDR2 YYNGEE. CDR3 in amino acids: CASSARSPNTGELFF. In DNA form, the CDR3 reads TGTGCCAGCAGCGCTAGAAGTCCGAACACCGGGGAGCTGTTTTTT.

The V and J genes are TRBV18 and TRBJ1-2, with 10 bases lining up with TRBD1. The junction had 8 bases not matched to a gene; V was cut back by 6 bases and J by 7 bases. Germline V gene lookup returns CDR1 KGHSH and CDR2 LQKENI. The CDR3 runs to 14 residues. The CDR3 coding sequence is TGTGCCAGCTCTGAGGACAGGGGGGACTTTGGCTACACCTTC. Amino acids: CASSEDRGDFGYTF.

CDR3 DNA sequence: TGTGCCAGCTCACCATCGGGAAGCGCTGAAGCTTTCTTT. As protein: CASSPSGSAEAFF. This chain links TRBV18 with TRBJ1-1; D is unclear. CDR3 size: 13 residues. Per the germline V gene, CDR1 is KGHSH and CDR2 is LQKENI. The V gene lost 2 bases and the J gene lost 6 bases, with 10 bases spanning the gap.